These T cell receptor beta chains were read from a single sample in a study of CD8 T cell repertoires and HIV-1 epitope variants. The data were produced by immunoSEQ multiplex PCR, yet TCRdb's version contains in-frame clones alone and is incomplete. The sample records over 5,500 clones, less than 65% being singletons. These receptors' antigens are unknown. Specimen: cultured CD8+ T cells derived from PBMCs. The receptor set was obtained from a male donor with HIV. CDR3s include the opening cysteine and the closing phenylalanine or tryptophan. A D gene is named only where the DNA matches it firmly. For some rows the clone size is stated as once, few or many, or as a class when expanded; others skip it.

15	medium-sized	TRBV27	TRBJ2-2	TRBD2	TGTGCCAGGAAGCTAGCGGGGAGGAACACCGGGGAGCTGTTTTTT	CARKLAGRNTGELFF
14	NA	TRBV28	TRBJ1-6	NA	TGTGCCAGCAGTTTATTTACGGGAACCTCACCCCTCCACTTT	CASSLFTGTSPLHF
15	NA	TRBV28	TRBJ2-1	NA	TGTGCCAGCAGTTTCTTTGGGACTTCATACAATGAGCAGTTCTTC	CASSFFGTSYNEQFF
18	NA	TRBV28	TRBJ1-4	NA	TGTGCCAGCAGTTTATGGCTTTTTTCGGGCGCAACTAATGAAAAACTGTTTTTT	CASSLWLFSGATNEKLFF
14	NA	TRBV19	TRBJ2-1	NA	TGTGCCAGTAGGGCACAGGGCCTCTACAATGAGCAGTTCTTC	CASRAQGLYNEQFF
16	NA	TRBV4-1	TRBJ2-7	NA	TGCGCCAGCAGCCAAGACTTATTGGGAAGCTCCTACGAGCAGTACTTC	CASSQDLLGSSYEQYF
12	NA	TRBV29-1	TRBJ2-7	NA	TGCAGCGTGGAGGGGAGTAGCTACGAGCAGTACTTC	CSVEGSSYEQYF
15	few	TRBV7-9	TRBJ1-1	NA	TGTGCCAGCAGCGGGCGAGAGATTCTGGGCACTGAAGCTTTCTTT	CASSGREILGTEAFF
16	NA	TRBV1	TRBJ2-2	NA	TGCACCAGCAGCCAAGATAGCCCCCGTACTCGGGGGGAGCTGTTTTTT	CTSSQDSPRTRGELFF
10	NA	TRBV7-9	TRBJ2-7	NA	TGTGCCAGCGCCATAGGGGAGCAGTACTTC	CASAIGEQYF
16	NA	TRBV19	TRBJ2-1	TRBD2	TGTGCCAGTACCCATCTCACTAGCGGGAGTCGGAATGAGCAGTTCTTC	CASTHLTSGSRNEQFF
14	NA	TRBV11-2	TRBJ2-5	NA	TGTGCCAGCAGCTTAGTTTCGAAACAAGAGACCCAGTACTTC	CASSLVSKQETQYF
16	NA	TRBV7-9	TRBJ2-1	TRBD1	TGTGCCAGCAGCGACTCGACAGGGGGCTCCTACAATGAGCAGTTCTTC	CASSDSTGGSYNEQFF
15	NA	TRBV29-1	TRBJ2-2	NA	TGCAGCGCTACCGCAACAGGGTTGGGCACCGGGGAGCTGTTTTTT	CSATATGLGTGELFF
13	NA	TRBV25-1	TRBJ1-2	NA	TGTGCCAGCAGTGAACCCCCAGGGGACGGCTACACCTTC	CASSEPPGDGYTF
15	NA	TRBV6-1	TRBJ1-6	TRBD1	TGTGCCAGCAGTACCTGGACAGGGGATAATTCACCCCTCCACTTT	CASSTWTGDNSPLHF
14	NA	TRBV7-3	TRBJ1-1	NA	TGTGCCAGCAGCTTAAGACAGATGAACACTGAAGCTTTCTTT	CASSLRQMNTEAFF
13	NA	TRBV11-1	TRBJ2-2	NA	TGTGCCAGCAGCCCCCAGTCAGCCGGGGAGCTGTTTTTT	CASSPQSAGELFF
15	NA	TRBV7-9	TRBJ1-6	NA	TGTGCCAGCAGCTTAATGGCAGGGAGTGATTCACCCCTCCACTTT	CASSLMAGSDSPLHF
17	NA	TRBV15	TRBJ2-1	NA	TGTGCCACCAGTAAAAACCTTGCGGGGAGCTCCTACAATGAGCAGTTCTTC	CATSKNLAGSSYNEQFF
14	once	TRBV27	TRBJ2-7	NA	TGTGCCAGCAGTCTCCAGCAAAATGGTTACGAGCAGTACTTC	CASSLQQNGYEQYF
15	NA	TRBV28	TRBJ1-6	NA	TGTGCCAGCAGTTTAGTGGGCGGGGATAATTCACCCCTCCACTTT	CASSLVGGDNSPLHF
17	NA	TRBV4-1	TRBJ2-1	TRBD2	TGCGCCAGCAGCCAAGACCTAGCGGGGGGGCACGACAATGAGCAGTTCTTC	CASSQDLAGGHDNEQFF
16	NA	TRBV9	TRBJ2-5	TRBD2	TGTGCCAGCAGCGTTCCGGGACTAGCGACACAAGAGACCCAGTACTTC	CASSVPGLATQETQYF
15	few	TRBV16	TRBJ2-3	NA	TGTGCCAGCAGCCTCGGAGGGGCTAAATCGGATACGCAGTATTTT	CASSLGGAKSDTQYF
14	NA	TRBV2	TRBJ1-4	NA	TGTGCCAGCCTAGAGGGACACGAACCTGAAAAACTGTTTTTT	CASLEGHEPEKLFF
18	NA	TRBV11-2	TRBJ1-2	TRBD1	TGTGCCAGCAGCTCTACTTTTGGGACAGCCTTTCTAAACTATGGCTACACCTTC	CASSSTFGTAFLNYGYTF
13	NA	TRBV4-3	TRBJ2-7	TRBD2	TGCGCCAGCAGCCAAGGGACTAGCAACGAGCAGTACTTC	CASSQGTSNEQYF
15	NA	TRBV11-3	TRBJ2-7	NA	TGTGCCAGCAGCTTAGCAGGGGGGGGGCCCTACGAGCAGTACTTC	CASSLAGGGPYEQYF
15	NA	TRBV4-3	TRBJ1-6	TRBD1	TGCGCCAGCAGCCCCGGGACAGGGAATAATTCACCCCTCCACTTT	CASSPGTGNNSPLHF
14	NA	TRBV5-1	TRBJ2-3	NA	TGCGCCAGCAGCTTGTCCACGGTCGGAGATACGCAGTATTTT	CASSLSTVGDTQYF
14	NA	TRBV14	TRBJ2-3	TRBD2	TGTGCCAGCAGCCTAGCGGGAGGCCCAGATACGCAGTATTTT	CASSLAGGPDTQYF
13	NA	TRBV27	TRBJ1-1	NA	TGTGCCAGCAGCCTCCGAGGGAGTGGTGAAGCTTTCTTT	CASSLRGSGEAFF
15	few	TRBV28	TRBJ1-6	NA	TGTGCCAGCAGCTTACGGGGGGCGGATAATTCACCCCTCCACTTT	CASSLRGADNSPLHF
16	NA	TRBV2	TRBJ2-1	TRBD2	TGTGCCAGCAATCCTCTGACTAGCGGGGAGTGGAATGAGCAGTTCTTC	CASNPLTSGEWNEQFF
13	NA	TRBV11-3	TRBJ2-7	TRBD1	TGTGCCAGCAGCTCAAGGACAGGGTACGAGCAGTACTTC	CASSSRTGYEQYF
13	NA	TRBV28	TRBJ1-1	NA	TGTGCCAGCAGTAGCGGGGGGGACACTGAAGCTTTCTTT	CASSSGGDTEAFF
12	NA	TRBV5-6	TRBJ2-7	NA	TGTGCCAGCAGCTTGCTCGCGGACGAGCAGTACTTC	CASSLLADEQYF
14	once	TRBV27	TRBJ1-1	NA	TGTGCCAGCAGTTTAAACCAGGGGAACACTGAAGCTTTCTTT	CASSLNQGNTEAFF
13	NA	TRBV7-6	TRBJ2-1	NA	TGTGCCAGCAGTTCCATAGTCTACAATGAGCAGTTCTTC	CASSSIVYNEQFF
14	few	TRBV16	TRBJ1-3	NA	TGTGCCAGCAGCCAATCAGGGAGTGGAAACACCATATATTTT	CASSQSGSGNTIYF
15	NA	TRBV15	TRBJ2-5	NA	TGTGCCACCAGCAGAGATCCGGGGGCGGGAGAGACCCAGTACTTC	CATSRDPGAGETQYF
15	NA	TRBV6-5	TRBJ2-5	TRBD1	TGTGCCAGCAGCCTCGGGACAGGGGCCCAAGAGACCCAGTACTTC	CASSLGTGAQETQYF
12	once	TRBV7-2	TRBJ2-5	TRBD1	TGTGCCAGCAGCTTGAACAGGGGCCCTAGGTACTTC	CASSLNRGPRYF
17	NA	TRBV28	TRBJ2-7	TRBD2	TGTGCCAGCAGACCACTAGCGGGAGGCCCCCGGGCCTACGAGCAGTACTTC	CASRPLAGGPRAYEQYF
15	NA	TRBV14	TRBJ2-1	NA	TGTGCCAGCAGCCAAGTACTGGGGTCCAGGGATGAGCAGTTCTTC	CASSQVLGSRDEQFF
13	NA	TRBV7-2	TRBJ2-1	NA	TGTGCCAGCAGCGCCTTCTCTTCCGGTGAGCAGTTCTTC	CASSAFSSGEQFF
16	NA	TRBV6-1	TRBJ2-7	NA	TGTGCCAGCAGTGAAGGCGGGATACGAAGCTCCTACGAGCAGTACTTC	CASSEGGIRSSYEQYF
15	NA	TRBV4-1	TRBJ1-1	NA	TGCGCCAGCAGCCAGGACGTCTCTTGGAACACTGAAGCTTTCTTT	CASSQDVSWNTEAFF
15	medium-sized	TRBV19	TRBJ2-6	TRBD1	TGTGCCAGTGGGACAGGGGGCTCTGGGGCCAACGTCCTGACTTTC	CASGTGGSGANVLTF
18	NA	TRBV28	TRBJ2-1	NA	TGTGCCAGCAGACAAGGATGGACTACCCTCGACGGTTACAATGAGCAGTTCTTC	CASRQGWTTLDGYNEQFF
14	NA	TRBV9	TRBJ1-4	TRBD1	TGTGCCAGCAGCACTTCAGGGGGGTATGAAAAACTGTTTTTT	CASSTSGGYEKLFF
16	NA	TRBV4-3	TRBJ2-7	TRBD1	TGCGCCAGCAGCCCGGGATCCGGGACAGGGGGTATCGAGCAGTACTTC	CASSPGSGTGGIEQYF